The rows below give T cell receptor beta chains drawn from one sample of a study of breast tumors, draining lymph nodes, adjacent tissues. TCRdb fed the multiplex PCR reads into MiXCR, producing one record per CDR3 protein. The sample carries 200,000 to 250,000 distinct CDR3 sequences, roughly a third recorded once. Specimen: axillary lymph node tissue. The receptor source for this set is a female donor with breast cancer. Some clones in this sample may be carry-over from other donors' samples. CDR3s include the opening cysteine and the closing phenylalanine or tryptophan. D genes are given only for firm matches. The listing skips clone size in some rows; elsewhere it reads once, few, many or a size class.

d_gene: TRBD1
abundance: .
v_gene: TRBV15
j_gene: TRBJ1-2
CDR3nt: TGTGCCACCAGCAGTCGCCAGGGACAGCTTCTCCCAGGGCCTTACTATGGCTACACCTTC
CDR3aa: CATSSRQGQLLPGPYYGYTF

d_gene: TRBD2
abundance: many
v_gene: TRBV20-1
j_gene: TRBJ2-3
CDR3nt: TGCAGTGCTAGAATTGGGGGAACTAGCGGGAGAACAGATACGCAGTATTTT
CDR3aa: CSARIGGTSGRTDTQYF

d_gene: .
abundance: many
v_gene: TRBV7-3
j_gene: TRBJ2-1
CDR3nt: TGTGCCAGCAGCCCCATCGGTGGCAATGAGCAGTTCTTC
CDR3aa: CASSPIGGNEQFF

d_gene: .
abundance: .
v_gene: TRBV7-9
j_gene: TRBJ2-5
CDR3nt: TGTGCCAGCAGCCCTACGGGACAGTACTTC
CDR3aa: CASSPTGQYF

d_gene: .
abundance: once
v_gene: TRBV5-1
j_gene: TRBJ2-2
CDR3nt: TGTGCCAGTCGCGCAGGGGTGAACACCGGGGAGCTGTTTTTT
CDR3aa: CASRAGVNTGELFF

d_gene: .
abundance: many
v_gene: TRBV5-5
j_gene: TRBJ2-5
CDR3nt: TGTGCCAGCAGCGAAGTCGGGAGGACCCAGTACTTC
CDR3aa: CASSEVGRTQYF

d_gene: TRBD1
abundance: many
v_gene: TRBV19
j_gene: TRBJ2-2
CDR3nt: TGTGCCAGTAGTCAAAGGGACAGGGGGCGCGACGGGGAGCTGTTTTTT
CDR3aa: CASSQRDRGRDGELFF

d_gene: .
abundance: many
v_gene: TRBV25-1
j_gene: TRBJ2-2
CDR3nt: TGTGCCAGCAGGAAGGGGACGGGGAACACCGGGGAGCTGTTTTTT
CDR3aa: CASRKGTGNTGELFF

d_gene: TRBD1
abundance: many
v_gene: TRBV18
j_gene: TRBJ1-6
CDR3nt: TGTGCCAGCTCAAAAACCGGGACAGGGGATTCACCCCTCCACTTT
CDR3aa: CASSKTGTGDSPLHF

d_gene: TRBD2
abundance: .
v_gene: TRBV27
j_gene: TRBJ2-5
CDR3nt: TGTGCCAGCAGTCCCCTGCGGGGGGCTCAAGAGACCCAGTACTTC
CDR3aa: CASSPLRGAQETQYF

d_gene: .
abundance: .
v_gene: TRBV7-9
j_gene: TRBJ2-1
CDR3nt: TGTGCCAGCAGCTCGGCCAACAATGTGGTCCTTAAAAGCTCCCACAATGAGCAGTTCTTC
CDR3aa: CASSSANNVVLKSSHNEQFF

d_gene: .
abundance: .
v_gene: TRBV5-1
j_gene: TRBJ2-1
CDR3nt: TGCGCCAGCAGCTCCCGAGGCTACAATGAGCAGTTCTTC
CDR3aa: CASSSRGYNEQFF

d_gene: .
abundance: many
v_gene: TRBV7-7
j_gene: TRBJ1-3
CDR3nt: TGTGCTAGCAGCTTAGTCTTAAGCACTGGAAACACCATATATTTT
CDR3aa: CASSLVLSTGNTIYF

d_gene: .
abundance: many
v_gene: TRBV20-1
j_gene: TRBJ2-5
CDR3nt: TGCAGTGCTAGTCTCTGGTCCATCATTGCGGGCCAAGAGACCCAGTACTTC
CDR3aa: CSASLWSIIAGQETQYF

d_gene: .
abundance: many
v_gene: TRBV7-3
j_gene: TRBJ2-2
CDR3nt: TGTGCCAGCAGCTTCGAGGGGGGCACAACCGGGGAGCTGTTTTTT
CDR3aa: CASSFEGGTTGELFF

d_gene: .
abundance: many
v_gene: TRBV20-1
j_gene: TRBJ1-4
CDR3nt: TGCAGTGCCGCGGGCGGCAAAAATGAAAAACTGTTTTTT
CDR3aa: CSAAGGKNEKLFF

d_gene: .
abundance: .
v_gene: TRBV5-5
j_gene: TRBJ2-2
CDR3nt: TGTGCCAGCAGCTTGTCGATGGGACCCGGGGAGCTGTTTTTT
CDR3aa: CASSLSMGPGELFF

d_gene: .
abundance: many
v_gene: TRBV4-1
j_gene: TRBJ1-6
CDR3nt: TGCGCCAGCAGCCAAGAGAGGGGGTATAATTCACCCCTCTACTTT
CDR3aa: CASSQERGYNSPLYF

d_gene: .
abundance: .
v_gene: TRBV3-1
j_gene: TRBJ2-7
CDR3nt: TGTGCCAGCAGCCCACTCTGGCGGGCCTCCTACGAGCAGTACTTC
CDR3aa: CASSPLWRASYEQYF

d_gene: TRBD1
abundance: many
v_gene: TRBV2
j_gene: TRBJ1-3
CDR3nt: TGTGCCAGCAGTGGGACAGGGGGCCCCTTCTCTGGAAACACCATATATTTT
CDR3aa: CASSGTGGPFSGNTIYF

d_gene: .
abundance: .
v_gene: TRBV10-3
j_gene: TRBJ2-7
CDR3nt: TGTGCCAGCAGTTCGCCAGGACAGAGCTCCTACGAGCAGTACTTC
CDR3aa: CASSSPGQSSYEQYF

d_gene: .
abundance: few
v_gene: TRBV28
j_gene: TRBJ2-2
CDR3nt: TGTGCCAGCAGTTTAGACACAACGAACACCGGGGAGCTGTTTTTT
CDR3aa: CASSLDTTNTGELFF

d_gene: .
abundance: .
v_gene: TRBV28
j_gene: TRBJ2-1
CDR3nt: TGTGCCAGCAGTACAGGGTGGTATGAGCAGTTCTTC
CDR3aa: CASSTGWYEQFF

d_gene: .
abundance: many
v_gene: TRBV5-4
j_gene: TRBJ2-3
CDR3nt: TGTGCCAGCAGCCTGGTGAGGGGGGGAACAGATACGCAGTATTTT
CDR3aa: CASSLVRGGTDTQYF

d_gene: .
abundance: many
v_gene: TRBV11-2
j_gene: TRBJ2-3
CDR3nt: TGTGCCAGCAGCTCCCTGGCCAGAGGTACGCAGTATTTT
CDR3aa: CASSSLARGTQYF

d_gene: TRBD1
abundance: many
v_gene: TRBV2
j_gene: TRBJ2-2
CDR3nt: TGTGCCAGCAGTTCTACAGGGGTTGCCGGGGAGCTGTTTTTT
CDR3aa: CASSSTGVAGELFF

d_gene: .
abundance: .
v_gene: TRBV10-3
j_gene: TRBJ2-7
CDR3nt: TGTGCCACCGGGACAAGCTCCTACGAGCAGTACTTC
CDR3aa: CATGTSSYEQYF

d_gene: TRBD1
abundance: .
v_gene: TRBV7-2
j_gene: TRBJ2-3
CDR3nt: TGTGCCAGCAGCCCATTACAGGGGGCTTCCTACAATGAGCAGTATTTT
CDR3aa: CASSPLQGASYNEQYF

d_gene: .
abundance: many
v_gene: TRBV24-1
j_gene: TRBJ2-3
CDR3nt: TGTGCCACCAGTGATTTTAAAGATACGCAGTATTTT
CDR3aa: CATSDFKDTQYF

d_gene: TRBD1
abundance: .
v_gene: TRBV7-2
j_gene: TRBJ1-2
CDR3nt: TGTGCCAGCAGCTTATGGACAGGGGGCAACTATGGCTACCCCTTC
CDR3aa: CASSLWTGGNYGYPF

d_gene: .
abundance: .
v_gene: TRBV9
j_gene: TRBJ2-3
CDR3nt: TGTGCCAGCAACGGGGGCGCGACAGATACGCAGTATTTT
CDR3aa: CASNGGATDTQYF

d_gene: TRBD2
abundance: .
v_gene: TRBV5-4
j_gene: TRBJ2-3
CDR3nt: TGTGCCAGCAGCGGTAGGACTAGCGGCAGCACAGATACGCAGTATTTT
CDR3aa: CASSGRTSGSTDTQYF

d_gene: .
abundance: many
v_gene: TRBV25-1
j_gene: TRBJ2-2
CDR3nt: TGTGCCAGCAGTGAAGGACTTCGCACCGGGGAGCTGTTTTTT
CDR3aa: CASSEGLRTGELFF

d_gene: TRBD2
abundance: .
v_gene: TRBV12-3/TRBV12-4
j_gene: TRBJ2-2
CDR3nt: TGTGCCAGCAGCTTCGCGCACTCTCTAGCGGGGCCGAACACCGGGGAGCTGTTTTTT
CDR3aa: CASSFAHSLAGPNTGELFF

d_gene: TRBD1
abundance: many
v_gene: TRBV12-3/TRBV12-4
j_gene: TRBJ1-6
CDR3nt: TGTGCCAGCAGTTTAGGCGGGACAGGGCCGAATTCACCCCTCCACTTT
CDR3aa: CASSLGGTGPNSPLHF